Listed below are T cell receptor beta chains from one sample, sequenced in a study of cytomegalovirus exposure and HLA in healthy donors. The method was immunoSEQ multiplex PCR; TCRdb's version includes in-frame clones alone and lacks a portion of them. The sample lists about 160,000 clones; approximately 77% were seen once. Sequences were obtained from PBMCs. These receptors were taken from a man between 45 and 60 years old in good health and CMV-seropositive. CDR3s include the opening cysteine and the closing phenylalanine or tryptophan. The order of the fields is V gene, clone size, D gene, J gene, CDR3 protein, CDR3 DNA. The D gene is left open where the match is weak. Clone size, where shown, is once, few, many, or a class for clones that have expanded.

TRBV5-6,once,TRBD1,TRBJ1-2,CASSVADRGVEGYTF,TGTGCCAGCAGCGTTGCGGACAGGGGGGTCGAAGGCTACACCTTC
TRBV4-3,.,TRBD2,TRBJ2-1,CASSHLAGDYSEQFF,TGCGCCAGCAGCCATCTAGCGGGGGACTACAGTGAGCAGTTCTTC
TRBV11-3,once,TRBD2,TRBJ2-1,CASSLVIQAGGHYNEQFF,TGTGCCAGCAGCTTAGTAATCCAAGCGGGGGGGCACTACAATGAGCAGTTCTTC
TRBV4-1,.,.,TRBJ1-4,CASSQDRGQGIYEKLFF,TGCGCCAGCAGCCAAGATCGAGGACAAGGGATATATGAAAAACTGTTTTTT
TRBV27,.,.,TRBJ1-2,CASSLERGGGYTF,TGTGCCAGCAGTTTAGAACGGGGTGGAGGCTACACCTTC
TRBV15,.,TRBD1,TRBJ2-7,CATSRDRDRTVYEQYF,TGTGCCACCAGCAGAGATAGGGACAGGACTGTCTACGAGCAGTACTTC
TRBV5-1,few,.,TRBJ1-4,CASSSGGELFF,TGCGCCAGCAGCTCCGGGGGGGAACTGTTTTTT
TRBV5-1,.,TRBD1,TRBJ2-7,CASSLRTGRYEQYF,TGCGCCAGCAGCTTGAGGACAGGAAGATACGAGCAGTACTTC
TRBV9,.,.,TRBJ2-5,CASSPEGRGHETQYF,TGTGCCAGCAGCCCCGAGGGGCGGGGGCATGAGACCCAGTACTTC
TRBV2,.,.,TRBJ1-4,CASRKQGGKLFF,TGTGCCAGCAGAAAACAGGGTGGGAAACTGTTTTTT
TRBV27,.,.,TRBJ2-1,CASSFDRSSYNEQFF,TGTGCCAGCAGTTTCGACAGAAGCTCCTACAATGAGCAGTTCTTC
TRBV5-1,.,.,TRBJ1-1,CASSLDSNTEAFF,TGCGCCAGCAGCTTGGACAGTAACACTGAAGCTTTCTTT
TRBV11-3,.,.,TRBJ2-2,CASSLVGQNTGELFF,TGTGCCAGCAGCTTAGTTGGCCAGAACACCGGGGAGCTGTTTTTT
TRBV27,.,TRBD1,TRBJ1-1,CASSLRDSFTEAFF,TGTGCCAGCAGTTTAAGGGACAGCTTCACTGAAGCTTTCTTT
TRBV6-5,.,TRBD1,TRBJ2-7,CASREGTAYEQYF,TGTGCCAGCAGAGAAGGGACAGCCTACGAGCAGTACTTC
TRBV11-3,.,TRBD2,TRBJ2-1,CASSLGLTSGGAKSYNEQFF,TGTGCCAGCAGCTTGGGCTTGACTAGCGGGGGGGCTAAATCCTACAATGAGCAGTTCTTC
TRBV11-1,.,TRBD2,TRBJ2-5,CASSTSGVRETQYF,TGTGCCAGCAGCACTAGCGGGGTTCGGGAGACCCAGTACTTC
TRBV11-2,.,.,TRBJ1-4,CASSLDRGGEKLFF,TGTGCCAGCAGCTTAGACAGGGGTGGGGAAAAACTGTTTTTT
TRBV7-8,.,TRBD2,TRBJ2-5,CASSLGLAGGGETQYF,TGTGCCAGCAGCTTAGGCCTAGCGGGGGGCGGGGAGACCCAGTACTTC
TRBV19,.,TRBD1,TRBJ1-5,CASSIQDRGNQPQHF,TGTGCCAGTAGTATACAGGACAGGGGAAATCAGCCCCAGCATTTT
TRBV18,.,TRBD1,TRBJ1-5,CASSPARQGSNQPQHF,TGTGCCAGCTCACCAGCCCGACAGGGAAGCAATCAGCCCCAGCATTTT
TRBV18,.,TRBD2,TRBJ2-1,CASSPRTSGVYNEQFF,TGTGCCAGCTCACCCAGGACTAGCGGGGTTTACAATGAGCAGTTCTTC